This TCR beta chain was sequenced during a study of blood T cell repertoires in COVID-19. Across the study: Sites across the United States, Italy and Spain contributed samples from acute and convalescent COVID-19. T cells, B-cell-depleted T cells, or PBMCs supplied cDNA or gDNA.

Original analysis: Estimated nucleated cell counts came from reference gene primer amplification. TCRdb keeps only in-frame clones here, not all; method: immunoSEQ multiplex PCR. V, J and clone size are taken as reported in that table, and D and trimming were inferred from the DNA itself. The data show roughly 190,000 clones, more than 75% seen once. The CDR3 runs 17 residues. The germline gives CDR1 SEHNR, CDR2 FQNEAQ (reference sequence). Unmatched junction bases numbered 10, after V lost 5 bases and J lost 0 bases. This clone was counted once. The TCR originated in a human donor in a cohort sampled during active COVID-19. The V call is TRBV7-9, the J call TRBJ1-2, with 9 bases that match TRBD1. Sequencing input: peripheral blood. This chain's CDR3 is CASSPGTGQSANYGYTF. Here the CDR3 DNA reads TGTGCCAGCAGCCCAGGGACAGGGCAGTCGGCTAACTATGGCTACACCTTC.